This TCR beta chain was identified during a study of control samples from healthy donors and cancer patients. Germline lookup yields CDR1 GTSNPN and CDR2 SVGIG (reference sequence). The V end lost 2 bases, the J end lost 10 bases, and 12 bases lay between the germline ends. The CDR3 is made up of 13 amino acids. The table came from immunoSEQ multiplex PCR; TCRdb's copy has only in-frame clones and leaves some out. The sample shows more than 60,000 clones, 75% to 90% of them seen only once. This chain links TRBV30 with TRBJ1-6; D call uncertain. The sample taken for sequencing was PBMCs. This TCR was recovered from a woman between 45 and 65 years old with colorectal cancer. The DNA of the CDR3 is TGTGCCTGGAGTCGTGAAGTACGGTCACCCCTCCACTTT. Residues: CAWSREVRSPLHF. Variable domain in full (rest from reference TRBV30 and TRBJ1-6): SQTIHQWPATLVQPVGSPLSLECTVEGTSNPNLYWYRQAAGRGLQLLFYSVGIGQISSEVPQNLSASRPQDRQFILSSKKLLLSDSGFYLCAWSREVRSPLHFGNGTRLTVT.